There are a few counts of the clone carrying this T cell receptor (beta chain). Clones were sequenced by immunoSEQ multiplex PCR, and TCRdb holds only the in-frame ones, with some missing. This table has 100,000 or so clones, roughly 89% appearing once. The data were obtained in a study of blood T cell repertoires in COVID-19. The CDR3 spans 14 residues. V dropped 5 bases and J dropped 6; count of bases not matched to a gene: 9. Germline V lookup: CDR1 MNHEY, CDR2 SVGEGT. The sample taken for sequencing was peripheral blood. The TCR was taken from a man between 65 and 80 years old with acute or convalescent COVID-19. The chain combines TRBV6-2 or TRBV6-3 with TRBJ1-1; 7 nucleotides agree with TRBD1. CDR3 in amino acids: CASSRHGTEPEAFF. For the CDR3, the DNA is TGTGCCAGCAGTCGCCACGGGACAGAACCTGAAGCTTTCTTT.